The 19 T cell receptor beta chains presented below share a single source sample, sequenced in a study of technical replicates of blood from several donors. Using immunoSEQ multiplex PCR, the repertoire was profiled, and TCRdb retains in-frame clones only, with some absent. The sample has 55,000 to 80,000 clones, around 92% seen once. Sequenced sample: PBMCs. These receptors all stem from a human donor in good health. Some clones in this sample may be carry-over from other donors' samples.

CDR3 loop: CASGDLPGANVLTF. The CDR3 nucleotides are TGCGCCAGCGGAGACTTACCTGGGGCCAACGTCCTGACTTTC. The genes are TRBV5-1 and TRBJ2-6; no clear D gene. The CDR3 consists of 14 residues. Germline loops: CDR1 SGHRS, CDR2 YFSETQ. Trimming stripped 7 bases from V and 2 bases from J, with 10 bases between.

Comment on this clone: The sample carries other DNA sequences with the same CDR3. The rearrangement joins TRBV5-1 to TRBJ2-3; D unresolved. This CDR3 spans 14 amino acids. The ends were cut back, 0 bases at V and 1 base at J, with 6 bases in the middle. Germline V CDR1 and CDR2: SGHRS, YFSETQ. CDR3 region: CASSLGTGTDTQYF. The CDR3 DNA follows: TGCGCCAGCAGCTTGGGAACTGGCACAGATACGCAGTATTTT.

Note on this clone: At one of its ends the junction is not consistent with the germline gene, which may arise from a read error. Here the CDR3 DNA reads TGCAGCGTTACTAGCGGGATCAGCAGCGAGCCGTACTTC. It is translated as CSVTSGISSEPYF. The chain couples TRBV29-1 to TRBJ2-7; TRBD2 matches at 10 bases. The V gene's germline CDR1 is SQVTM and CDR2 ANQGSEA. The CDR3 spans 13 residues.

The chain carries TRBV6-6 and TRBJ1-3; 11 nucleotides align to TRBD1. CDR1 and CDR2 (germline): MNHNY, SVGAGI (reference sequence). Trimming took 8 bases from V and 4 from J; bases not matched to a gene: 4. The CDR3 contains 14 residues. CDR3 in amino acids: CASGQGARGNTIYF. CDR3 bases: TGTGCCAGCGGACAGGGGGCGCGCGGAAACACCATATATTTT.

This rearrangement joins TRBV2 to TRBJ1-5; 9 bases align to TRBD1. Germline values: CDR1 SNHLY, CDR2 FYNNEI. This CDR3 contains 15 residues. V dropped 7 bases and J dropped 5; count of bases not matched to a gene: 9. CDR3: CASTQDRGEDQPQHF. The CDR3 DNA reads TGTGCCAGCACCCAGGACAGGGGCGAGGATCAGCCCCAGCATTTT.

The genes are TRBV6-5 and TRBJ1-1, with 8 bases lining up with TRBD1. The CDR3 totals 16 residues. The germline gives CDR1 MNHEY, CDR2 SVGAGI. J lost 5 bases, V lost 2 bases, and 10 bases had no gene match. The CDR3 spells CASSYQTGQGRTEAFF. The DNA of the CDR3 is TGTGCCAGCAGTTACCAAACTGGACAGGGACGGACTGAAGCTTTCTTT.

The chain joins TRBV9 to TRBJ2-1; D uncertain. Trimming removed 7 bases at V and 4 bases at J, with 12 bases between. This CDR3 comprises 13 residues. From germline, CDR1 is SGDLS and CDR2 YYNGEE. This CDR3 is CASATLPYNEQFF. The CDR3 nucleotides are TGTGCCAGCGCAACCCTACCATACAATGAGCAGTTCTTC. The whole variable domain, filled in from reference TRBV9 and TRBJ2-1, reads DSGVTQTPKHLITATGQRVTLRCSPRSGDLSVYWYQQSLDQGLQFLIQYYNGEERAKGNILERFSAQQFPDLHSELNLSSLELGDSALYFCASATLPYNEQFFGPGTRLTVL.

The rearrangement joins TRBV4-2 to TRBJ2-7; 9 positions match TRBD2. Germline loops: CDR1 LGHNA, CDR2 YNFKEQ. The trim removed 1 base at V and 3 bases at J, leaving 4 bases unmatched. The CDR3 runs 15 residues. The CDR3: CASSQASSGNYEQYF. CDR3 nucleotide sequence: TGTGCCAGCAGCCAAGCGTCTAGCGGGAACTACGAGCAGTACTTC.

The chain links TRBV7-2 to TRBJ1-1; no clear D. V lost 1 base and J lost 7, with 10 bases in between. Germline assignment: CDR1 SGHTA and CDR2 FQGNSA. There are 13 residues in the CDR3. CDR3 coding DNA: TGTGCCAGCAGCTTAGTGTCGGCGGGTGAAGCTTTCTTT. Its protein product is CASSLVSAGEAFF.

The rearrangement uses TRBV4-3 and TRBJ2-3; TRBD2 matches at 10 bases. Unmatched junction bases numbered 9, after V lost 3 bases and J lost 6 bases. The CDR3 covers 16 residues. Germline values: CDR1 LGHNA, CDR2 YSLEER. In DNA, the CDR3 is TGCGCCAGCAGCCAGGAAAGCGGGAGGGCCGGGGATACGCAGTATTTT. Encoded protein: CASSQESGRAGDTQYF.

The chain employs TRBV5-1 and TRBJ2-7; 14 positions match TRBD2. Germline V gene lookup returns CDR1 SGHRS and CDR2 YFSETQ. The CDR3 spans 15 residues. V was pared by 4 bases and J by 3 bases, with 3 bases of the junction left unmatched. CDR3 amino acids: CASSPGTSGGYEQYF. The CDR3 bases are TGCGCCAGCAGCCCTGGGACTAGCGGGGGCTACGAGCAGTACTTC.

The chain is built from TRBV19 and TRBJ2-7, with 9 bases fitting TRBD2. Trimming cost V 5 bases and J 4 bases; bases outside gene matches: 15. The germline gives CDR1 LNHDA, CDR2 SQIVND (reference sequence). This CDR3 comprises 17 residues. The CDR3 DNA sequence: TGTGCCAGTAGTCGCCGAGGGGGCGGGAGGGCCGGATACGAGCAGTACTTC. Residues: CASSRRGGGRAGYEQYF.

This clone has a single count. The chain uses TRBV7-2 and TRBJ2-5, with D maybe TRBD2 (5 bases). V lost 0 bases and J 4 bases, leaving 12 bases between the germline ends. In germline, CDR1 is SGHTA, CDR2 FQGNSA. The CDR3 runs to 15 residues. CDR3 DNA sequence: TGTGCCAGCAGCTTAGCGAAACTAGGACCAGAGACCCAGTACTTC. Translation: CASSLAKLGPETQYF. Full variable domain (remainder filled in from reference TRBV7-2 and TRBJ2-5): GAGVSQSPSNKVTEKGKDVELRCDPISGHTALYWYRQSLGQGLEFLIYFQGNSAPDKSGLPSDRFSAERTGGSVSTLTIQRTQQEDSAVYLCASSLAKLGPETQYFGPGTRLLVL.

CDR3 residues: CASSGTGGYNEQFF. The CDR3 nucleotides read TGCGCCAGCAGCGGGACGGGAGGCTACAATGAGCAGTTCTTC. The rearrangement joins TRBV4-3 to TRBJ2-1; 7 nucleotides agree with TRBD2. The CDR3 is made up of 14 amino acids. Germline values: CDR1 LGHNA, CDR2 YSLEER. The J segment lost 3 bases and the V segment lost 5 bases, leaving 4 bases of the junction unmatched.

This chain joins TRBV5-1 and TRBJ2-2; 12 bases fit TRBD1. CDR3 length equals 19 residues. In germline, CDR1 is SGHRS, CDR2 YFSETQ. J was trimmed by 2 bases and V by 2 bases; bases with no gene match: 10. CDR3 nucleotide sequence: TGCGCCAGCAGCTTCGTCCGGGACAGGGGGCTTATAAACACCGGGGAGCTGTTTTTT. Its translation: CASSFVRDRGLINTGELFF.

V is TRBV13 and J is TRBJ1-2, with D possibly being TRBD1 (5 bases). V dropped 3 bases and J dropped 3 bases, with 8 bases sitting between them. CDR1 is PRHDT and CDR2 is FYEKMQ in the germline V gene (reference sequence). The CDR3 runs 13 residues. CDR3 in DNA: TGTGCCAGCAGCTTGGGCAGGGACTATGGCTACACCTTC. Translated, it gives CASSLGRDYGYTF.

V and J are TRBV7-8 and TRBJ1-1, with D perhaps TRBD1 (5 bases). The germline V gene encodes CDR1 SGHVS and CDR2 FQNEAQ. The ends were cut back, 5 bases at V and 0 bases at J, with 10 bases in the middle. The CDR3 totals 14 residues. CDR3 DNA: TGTGCCAGCAGCCGCGGGGGATTGAACACTGAAGCTTTCTTT. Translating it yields CASSRGGLNTEAFF.

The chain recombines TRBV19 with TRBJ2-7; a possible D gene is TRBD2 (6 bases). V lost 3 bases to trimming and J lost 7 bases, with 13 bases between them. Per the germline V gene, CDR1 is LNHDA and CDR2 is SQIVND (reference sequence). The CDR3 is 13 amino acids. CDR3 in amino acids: CASSMRGPGEQYF. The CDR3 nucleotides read TGTGCCAGTAGTATGCGGGGTCCTGGGGAGCAGTACTTC.

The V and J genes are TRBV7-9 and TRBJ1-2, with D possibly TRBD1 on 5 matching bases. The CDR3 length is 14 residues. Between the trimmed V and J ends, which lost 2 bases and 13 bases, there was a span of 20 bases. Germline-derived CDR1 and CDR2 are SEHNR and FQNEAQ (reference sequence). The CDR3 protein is CASSLWGVEQGFTF. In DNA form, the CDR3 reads TGTGCCAGCAGCTTATGGGGTGTAGAGCAGGGATTCACCTTC. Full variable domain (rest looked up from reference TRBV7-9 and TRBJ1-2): DTGVSQNPRHKITKRGQNVTFRCDPISEHNRLYWYRQTLGQGPEFLTYFQNEAQLEKSRLLSDRFSAERPKGSFSTLEIQRTEQGDSAMYLCASSLWGVEQGFTFGSGTRLTVV.